Listed below are T cell receptor beta chains from one sample, sequenced in a study of shared clonotypes between healthy human individuals. TCRdb's table, derived via immunoSEQ multiplex PCR, lists solely in-frame clones and lacks some. The sample has about 2 million clones; roughly 94% are singletons. Input material: naive CD4+ T cells sorted from blood. Source of these receptors: a man aged 18 to 29 in good health. CDR3s include the opening cysteine and the closing phenylalanine or tryptophan. The order of the fields is V gene, D gene, CDR3 length, J gene, clone size, CDR3 DNA, CDR3 protein. A D gene is named only where the DNA matches it firmly. The listing skips clone size in some rows; elsewhere it reads once, few, many or a size class.

>TRBV5-1|.|19|TRBJ1-4|.
TGCGCCAGCAGCGTCGGACCGAAGGCGCCGCGGAACTTTAATGAAAAACTGTTTTTT
CASSVGPKAPRNFNEKLFF
>TRBV7-2|.|14|TRBJ2-5|.
TGTGCCAGCAGCTTGTCCCAGACACAAGAGACCCAGTACTTC
CASSLSQTQETQYF
>TRBV27|.|13|TRBJ2-3|.
TGTGCCAGCAGTTCGGCGGGGGCGGTTACGCAGTATTTT
CASSSAGAVTQYF
>TRBV30|.|14|TRBJ1-2|.
TGTGCCTGGATGTTATTTGAGGGAGTCCGTGGCTACACCTTC
CAWMLFEGVRGYTF
>TRBV6-1|TRBD1|15|TRBJ2-3|.
TGTGCCAGCAGTGGGACAGGATCTAGCACAGATACGCAGTATTTT
CASSGTGSSTDTQYF
>TRBV4-1|.|12|TRBJ1-1|.
TGCGCCAGCAGCCATTTCCAGGGAGAGGCTTTCTTT
CASSHFQGEAFF
>TRBV11-2|TRBD1|14|TRBJ1-6|.
TGTGCCAGCAGCCGAGGGGGCAATAATTCACCCCTCCACTTT
CASSRGGNNSPLHF
>TRBV5-1|TRBD2|15|TRBJ2-7|once
TGCGCCAGCAGCTTGGAGGTTTTCGCGGGAGGCGAGCAGTACTTC
CASSLEVFAGGEQYF
>TRBV15|.|14|TRBJ2-7|.
TGTGCCACCAGCAGAGATCCAGGCCCATACGAGCAGTACTTC
CATSRDPGPYEQYF
>TRBV2|.|14|TRBJ1-2|.
TGTGCCAGCAGTCCGGACCATATGGCGGATGGCTACACCTTC
CASSPDHMADGYTF
>TRBV6-5|.|12|TRBJ1-2|.
TGTGCCAGCAGGGAGAGGCTCTATGGCTACACCTTC
CASRERLYGYTF
>TRBV7-3|.|13|TRBJ1-5|.
TGTGCCAGCAGCTTATGGTTTAATCAGCCCCAGCATTTT
CASSLWFNQPQHF
>TRBV27|TRBD1|14|TRBJ2-7|.
TGTGCCAGCAGTTCGCCAGGGGGACCCTACGAGCAGTACTTC
CASSSPGGPYEQYF
>TRBV11-2|.|15|TRBJ2-5|.
TGTGCCAGCAGCTTAGTGGCGGGGAATCCGGAGACCCAGTACTTC
CASSLVAGNPETQYF
>TRBV6-5|.|13|TRBJ2-7|.
TGTGCCAGCGGGGCGAGCTACCCCTACGAGCAGTACTTC
CASGASYPYEQYF
>TRBV11-2|TRBD1|17|TRBJ1-2|.
TGTGCCAGCAGCTTAGGAGGTGGACAGGGGGCTTTCTATGGCTACACCTTC
CASSLGGGQGAFYGYTF
>TRBV27|TRBD1|14|TRBJ2-2|.
TGTGCCAGCAAACTCCGGACAGGCACCGGGGAGCTGTTTTTT
CASKLRTGTGELFF
>TRBV12-5|TRBD2|17|TRBJ2-1|.
TGTGCTAGTGGTTTGGTACTAGGGACTAGCGGGAACGATGAGCAGTTCTTC
CASGLVLGTSGNDEQFF
>TRBV5-6|.|18|TRBJ2-6|.
TGTGCCAGCGGACTTAGTTGGGACGCTAGCTCTGGGGCCAACGTCCTGACTTTC
CASGLSWDASSGANVLTF
>TRBV6-6|TRBD2|16|TRBJ2-2|.
TGTGCCAGCAGCCAACGAGCGGGAGTGGCGATCGGGGAGCTGTTTTTT
CASSQRAGVAIGELFF
>TRBV6-5|TRBD1|12|TRBJ2-2|.
TGTGCCACCAAGAGGGGGCAAGGGGAGCTGTTTTTT
CATKRGQGELFF
>TRBV4-3|.|14|TRBJ2-1|.
TGCGCCAGCAGCCAAGCCCCGGGTAACAATGAGCAGTTCTTC
CASSQAPGNNEQFF
>TRBV6-6|.|15|TRBJ1-5|once
TGTGCCAGCAGGAAATCAGGTGGTAGCAATCAGCCCCAGCATTTT
CASRKSGGSNQPQHF